This T cell receptor beta chain is drawn from a study of blood T cell repertoires in COVID-19 (dated by TCRdb to the early 2020s). At the level of the whole study: The collaborator samples originated in the United States, Italy and Spain and spanned the acute and convalescent phases of COVID-19. The material from the prospective study consisted of cDNA or gDNA derived from T cells, B-cell-depleted T cells, or PBMCs. The dataset comprised deeply sampled blood TCRbeta repertoires from subjects exposed to, actively infected with, or recovered from COVID-19. A freely available public database, intended as a resource for researchers studying the immune response to SARS-CoV-2, is where the repertoires were released. The samples were drawn from the first 160 participants of the ongoing ImmuneRACE study and from about 1,200 subjects provided by 6 global collaborators. Sample metadata almost always included a de-identified subject ID, COVID-19 status, age in years and sex. Where available, HLA class I and class II types were obtained from metadata supplied by the sample provider rather than from assay-based typing. Here is what the overall study found, with its caveats: The quantity of clinical and demographic metadata differed by source and by participant and was supplied without curation.

One collaborating source in Seattle enrolled patients while the patients were actively infected and followed the patients over time throughout the course of disease. Collaborating institutions collected whole blood in K2EDTA tubes following their own protocols. For TCRbeta analysis, collaborators shipped samples in one of three forms: frozen whole blood, isolated PBMCs, or DNA extracted from either of those sample types. The CDR3 sequence holds 13 residues, the cysteine and phenylalanine included. Just CDR3 DNA is preserved here, 39 bases in frame from base 1. Trimming takes 9 bases off V and 8 bases off J; junction bases not matched to a gene: 12. The germline V gene (reference sequence) specifies LNHDA as CDR1 and SQIVND as CDR2. Comment on this clone: Which antigen it targets is not known. No base qualities exist here, and no much larger clone lies one base off it.

TCRbeta CDR3 regions were amplified from genomic DNA by means of the immunoSEQ Assay, a bias-controlled multiplex PCR. Per the source publication's procedure: The number of nucleated cells in each sample was estimated by amplification of reference gene primers within the assay. Sequence reads were collapsed and filtered to measure the absolute abundance of every unique TCRbeta CDR3 rearrangement. For each sample, productive Simpson clonality was calculated as the square root of Simpson's diversity index across productive rearrangements. This immuneACCESS table, as held by TCRdb, lists in-frame sequences with V and J called but not all clones. Of the missing ones, under half trace to an unresolved V gene in checked studies; the others have no known cause. For V, J and clone size, that table is used; D and trimming come from the DNA. The sample table records more than 300,000 clones; about 87% of these occur just once. The ten largest clones capture approximately 1.6% of the sample.

The clonotype was recovered from a woman in her twenties or thirties with COVID-19, enrolled during active disease. This chain joins TRBV19 to TRBJ1-2; the central 7 bases match TRBD1. The sequencing input was peripheral blood. The CDR3 protein is CASWTGNSGGYTF. The nucleotide sequence is TGTGCCAGCTGGACAGGCAACTCAGGGGGCTACACCTTC.